Described below is a single T cell receptor beta chain sequence and its context. It has no known antigen specificity. Base qualities are not at hand, and no much larger clone is one base apart. Ends trimmed: V by 2 bases, J by 0 bases; bases unmatched to a gene: 1. The CDR3 holds 15 amino acids from the cysteine to the phenylalanine. Only the CDR3 DNA stays, 45 bases, in frame from base 1. Looking up the germline V gene yields CDR1 SGHRS and CDR2 YFSETQ. Libraries were made using the immunoSEQ multiplex PCR assay. TCRdb limited this immuneACCESS table to in-frame rearrangements with V and J called. A share of clones is missing; checked studies link under half to unresolved V genes, and the rest is unexplained. This sample gives about 73,000 clones in total; around 87% of them show up just once. The ten largest account for roughly two fifths of the sample. These data come from a study of radiotherapy plus CTLA-4 blockade in lung cancer listed by TCRdb under 2018. Background for the entire study: Among the enrolled patients, around 17% had an objective response, and around 31% reached disease control. Overall results and qualifications from the work: TCR clones derived from tumors expanded in peripheral blood after treatment with radiotherapy and ipilimumab. The strongest predictors of response, as reported, were early dynamic changes in blood T cell clones along with a rise in serum interferon-beta after radiation.

Focal radiation therapy combined with CTLA-4 blockade (ipilimumab) was tested in patients with chemo-refractory metastatic non-small-cell lung cancer. The receptor comes from a human donor with non-small cell lung cancer that progressed on radiotherapy plus ipilimumab. Sample: peripheral blood, taken from a patient treated with radiotherapy plus ipilimumab. Recombination connected TRBV5-1 to TRBJ2-2; TRBD1 agrees with 7 junctional bases. The nucleotide sequence is given as TGCGCCAGCAGCTTACAGGGGTCGAACACCGGGGAGCTGTTTTTT. Its amino acids are CASSLQGSNTGELFF.